One and the same sample provided the 29 T cell receptor beta chains below, sequenced in a study of T cell responses to AZD1222 COVID-19 vaccine. Assay used: immunoSEQ multiplex PCR; TCRdb lists only in-frame clones, some missing. The sample holds some 170,000 clones, about 90% seen once. The sample in question was peripheral blood, obtained on day 0 of MenACWY control vaccination. The source is an adult in good health.

The chain couples TRBV11-2 to TRBJ1-2, with TRBD1 identical over 8 bases. Germline V gives CDR1 SGHAT, CDR2 FQNNGV. J gave up 4 bases and V 6 bases, and 10 bases lay outside the gene matches. This CDR3 spans 15 amino acids. The CDR3 bases are TGTGCCAGCAGTTATCAAGCAGGGGGCGCCTATGGCTACACCTTC. Its protein product is CASSYQAGGAYGYTF.

V gene TRBV27 combines with J gene TRBJ2-7, with TRBD2 matching over 8 bases. V lost 4 bases, J lost 1 base, and 15 bases stayed unmatched. The CDR3 sequence is 18 residues long. Germline CDR1 MNHEY, CDR2 SMNVEV (reference sequence). CDR3 DNA sequence: TGTGCCAGCAGTTCCCTCACCGCAGCGGGAGTTCGTTCCTACGAGCAGTACTTC. Translating gives CASSSLTAAGVRSYEQYF.

The CDR3 DNA reads TGTGCCAGCAGCGTAGATTCCCTGGGCACTGAAGCTTTCTTT. This translates into CASSVDSLGTEAFF. The chain employs TRBV9 and TRBJ1-1, with D unresolved. V lost 0 bases, J lost 4 bases, and 10 bases lay in between. The germline V gene has CDR1 SGDLS and CDR2 YYNGEE. CDR3 length: 14 amino acids.

This rearrangement joins TRBV12-3 or TRBV12-4 to TRBJ2-3; 9 bases line up with TRBD2. This CDR3 has 13 amino acids. V dropped 7 bases and J dropped 4; count of bases not matched to a gene: 3. CDR3 residues: CASKREVADTQYF. CDR3 DNA: TGTGCCAGCAAGCGGGAGGTGGCAGATACGCAGTATTTT.

J is TRBJ1-2 and V is TRBV2; D ambiguous. CDR3 length: 12 amino acids. Trimming left V 4 bases short and J 4 bases short, with 7 bases between. CDR1 and CDR2 (germline): SNHLY, FYNNEI. The CDR3 coding sequence is TGTGCCAGCAGTGCGATGCCCTATGGCTACACCTTC. It translates to CASSAMPYGYTF.

In this sample, this clone turned up once. This chain uses TRBV18 with TRBJ2-1; 9 bases align to TRBD2. J lost 10 bases, V lost 8 bases, and 12 bases had no gene match. This CDR3 region has 14 residues. Germline assignment: CDR1 KGHSH and CDR2 LQKENI. CDR3 loop: CASHQGSGGREQFF. The CDR3 nucleotides are TGTGCCAGCCACCAGGGTAGCGGGGGAAGGGAGCAGTTCTTC.

This sequence joins TRBV19 and TRBJ1-5, with D possibly TRBD1 on 5 matching bases. CDR1 is LNHDA and CDR2 is SQIVND in the germline V gene (reference sequence). Trimming removed 9 bases from V and 5 bases from J, with 20 bases in between. The CDR3 runs to 15 residues. The CDR3 spells CASRFGEGSYQPQHF. In nucleotides, the CDR3 is TGTGCCAGCCGATTTGGGGAGGGGTCCTATCAGCCCCAGCATTTT.

The V and J genes are TRBV5-1 and TRBJ1-1; no reliable D call. Germline values: CDR1 SGHRS, CDR2 YFSETQ. Between the trimmed V and J ends, which lost 0 bases and 4 bases, there was a span of 10 bases. The CDR3 extends over 14 amino acids. CDR3 amino acids: CASSLDWVGTEAFF. The CDR3 DNA reads as TGCGCCAGCAGCTTGGACTGGGTAGGCACTGAAGCTTTCTTT.

The gene calls are TRBV11-2 and TRBJ2-2; 7 bases are a match to TRBD2. This CDR3 contains 16 residues. Germline CDR1 and CDR2: SGHAT and FQNNGV. The ends lost 0 bases at V and 7 bases at J; junction bases unmatched: 8. The CDR3 loop reads CASSLDLGTNNGELFF. The CDR3 DNA reads as TGTGCCAGCAGCTTAGATCTCGGGACTAATAACGGGGAGCTGTTTTTT.

The rearrangement uses TRBV7-9 and TRBJ2-7; perhaps TRBD2 as D (5 bases). Germline V gene lookup returns CDR1 SEHNR and CDR2 FQNEAQ (reference sequence). CDR3 length: 16 residues. V lost 6 bases to trimming and J lost 0 bases, with 18 bases between them. CDR3 sequence: CASSQKEAVSSYEQYF. CDR3 in DNA: TGTGCCAGCAGTCAGAAGGAGGCTGTGAGCTCCTACGAGCAGTACTTC.

The V gene is TRBV27, the J gene TRBJ2-1, with 9 nucleotides matching TRBD2. Germline assignment: CDR1 MNHEY and CDR2 SMNVEV (reference sequence). This CDR3 spans 18 amino acids. J lost 2 bases, V lost 1 base, and 9 bases had no gene match. CDR3 sequence (DNA): TGTGCCAGCAGTTTATTATTTAGTCGCGGGAGGGCCTACAATGAGCAGTTCTTC. Translated, it gives CASSLLFSRGRAYNEQFF.

The chain joins TRBV19 to TRBJ1-6; no clear D. This CDR3 contains 13 residues. Germline loops: CDR1 LNHDA, CDR2 SQIVND (reference sequence). Trimming pared 7 bases from V and 8 bases from J, leaving 12 bases between. CDR3 sequence reads: CASNHRSDSPLHF. The CDR3 DNA reads as TGTGCCAGTAACCACCGCTCGGATTCACCCCTCCACTTT.

The V gene is TRBV5-1, the J gene TRBJ2-3; TRBD2 matches at 13 bases. J was trimmed by 6 bases and V by 4 bases; bases with no gene match: 11. The CDR3 contains 17 residues. Germline CDR1 SGHRS, CDR2 YFSETQ. The CDR3 loop reads CASSDGLAGALVDTQYF. The CDR3 coding sequence is TGCGCCAGCAGCGATGGACTAGCGGGGGCCTTGGTGGATACGCAGTATTTT.

The CDR3 protein is CASSDEGGETEAFF. In DNA, the CDR3 is TGTGCCAGCAGCGACGAGGGGGGCGAGACTGAAGCTTTCTTT. The V gene is TRBV5-5, the J gene TRBJ1-1, with D tentatively TRBD1 (6 bases). V dropped 4 bases and J dropped 5 bases, with 15 bases sitting between them. This CDR3 has 14 residues. Germline CDR1 and CDR2: SGHKS and YYEKEE (reference sequence).

This clone showed up just a few times. V is TRBV29-1 and J is TRBJ2-1; 9 nucleotides align to TRBD2. The CDR3 runs to 16 residues. The germline V gene encodes CDR1 SQVTM and CDR2 ANQGSEA. Trimming took 7 bases from V and 7 from J; bases not matched to a gene: 17. As DNA, the CDR3 is TGCAGCGCCACGCCCCCCCTAGCGGGAAGTAAGAATGAGCAGTTCTTC. Translation gives CSATPPLAGSKNEQFF.

The chain is built from TRBV5-1 and TRBJ2-2; maybe TRBD1 (6 bases). From germline, CDR1 is SGHRS and CDR2 YFSETQ. The CDR3 is 13 residues long. V was clipped by 4 bases and J by 9 bases, with 13 bases between them. CDR3 DNA: TGCGCCAGCAGCCCCGAAACAGGGCGGGAGCTGTTTTTT. This translates into CASSPETGRELFF.

The chain joins TRBV23-1 to TRBJ2-1, with D maybe TRBD2 (6 bases). TRBV23-1 is an open reading frame, and its role is uncertain. The CDR3 contains 15 residues. V lost 6 bases, J lost 0 bases, and 12 bases lay in between. This chain's CDR3 is CASRWRGHSYNEQFF. CDR3 sequence (DNA): TGCGCCAGCAGGTGGAGGGGCCACTCCTACAATGAGCAGTTCTTC.

The chain uses TRBV5-4 and TRBJ2-2; 11 positions match TRBD2. V lost 4 bases and J lost 4; bases outside the gene matches: 3. CDR1 is SGHNT, CDR2 YYREEE, per germline (reference sequence). This CDR3 has 15 amino acids. The CDR3 coding sequence is TGTGCCAGCAGCCCGGGACTAGCGGTCACCGGGGAGCTGTTTTTT. Translating it yields CASSPGLAVTGELFF.

The J gene is TRBJ2-3, the V gene TRBV5-5; 9 positions agree with TRBD1. J lost 5 bases, V lost 4 bases, and 8 bases had no gene match. Germline V lookup: CDR1 SGHKS, CDR2 YYEKEE (reference sequence). CDR3 length: 15 amino acids. The CDR3 nucleotides read TGTGCCAGCAGCGAGGACAGGGGCGACCAAGATACGCAGTATTTT. This gives the protein CASSEDRGDQDTQYF.

This clone was seen only once. The rearrangement uses TRBV27 and TRBJ1-6, with 10 bases that match TRBD1. Germline CDR1 is MNHEY and CDR2 is SMNVEV (reference sequence). The CDR3 consists of 15 residues. Trimming removed 6 bases from V and 9 bases from J; junction bases left unmatched: 8. CDR3 region: CASRTGGVYPSPLHF. Here the CDR3 DNA reads TGTGCCAGCAGGACAGGGGGCGTGTATCCTTCACCCCTCCACTTT.

The chain uses TRBV28 and TRBJ1-2; tentative D call: TRBD1 (5 bases). The V and J ends lost 6 bases and 4 bases respectively, with 12 bases between them. This CDR3 comprises 13 residues. The V gene's germline CDR1 is MDHEN and CDR2 SYDVKM. The CDR3, as DNA: TGTGCCAGCAGCGAGAGGGACCTCTATGGCTACACCTTC. Residues: CASSERDLYGYTF.

The chain is built from TRBV9 and TRBJ2-1, with a possible D match to TRBD1 (6 bases). Trimming removed 0 bases from V and 1 base from J, with 8 bases in between. CDR1 is SGDLS, CDR2 YYNGEE, per germline. The CDR3 consists of 15 residues. The DNA of the CDR3 is TGTGCCAGCAGCGTAGTCGACAGGTCCTACAATGAGCAGTTCTTC. The encoded protein is CASSVVDRSYNEQFF.

The rearrangement uses TRBV19 and TRBJ2-2, with unresolved D. Trimming removed 3 bases from V and 3 bases from J, with 8 bases in between. CDR1 and CDR2 from the germline V gene are LNHDA and SQIVND (reference sequence). The CDR3 loop spans 14 amino acids. The DNA of the CDR3 is TGTGCCAGTAGTATTCTTGTTGACACCGGGGAGCTGTTTTTT. Translated: CASSILVDTGELFF.

With regard to this clone: The same CDR3 arises from other DNA sequences in this sample as well. This chain connects TRBV12-3 or TRBV12-4 to TRBJ1-1; D is ambiguous. V dropped 6 bases and J dropped 5 bases, with 7 bases sitting between them. The CDR3 is 11 residues long. CDR3 bases: TGTGCCAGCAGCCGGGGAACTGAAGCTTTCTTT. Its translation is CASSRGTEAFF.

This sequence joins TRBV28 and TRBJ1-1; D possibly corresponds to TRBD1 (5 bases). Trimming shortened V by 7 bases and J by 1 base, and 7 bases separated the two germline ends. The CDR3 runs to 12 residues. The germline V gene encodes CDR1 MDHEN and CDR2 SYDVKM. CDR3 protein: CASTGTNTEAFF. CDR3 in DNA: TGTGCCAGCACAGGGACGAACACTGAAGCTTTCTTT.

The CDR3 loop reads CASSLAGPSVNNEQFF. CDR3 nucleotide sequence: TGTGCCAGCAGCTTAGCGGGCCCCTCGGTAAACAATGAGCAGTTCTTC. The V gene is TRBV7-2, the J gene TRBJ2-1, with D hard to call. Looked up from germline, CDR1 is SGHTA and CDR2 is FQGNSA. CDR3 length: 16 amino acids. V lost 0 bases, J lost 5 bases, and 14 bases lay in between.

This clone was picked up a small number of times. The chain uses TRBV3-1 (or the pseudogene TRBV3-2) and TRBJ2-7; the D gene is possibly TRBD1 (5 bases). The CDR3 is made up of 14 amino acids. V dropped 2 bases and J dropped 6 bases, with 14 bases sitting between them. The germline V gene encodes CDR1 LGHDT and CDR2 YNNKEL (reference sequence). CDR3 amino acids: CASSQISIQGEQYF. The DNA of the CDR3 is TGTGCCAGCAGCCAAATTTCCATCCAGGGCGAGCAGTACTTC.

This sequence joins TRBV5-4 and TRBJ1-2, with D perhaps TRBD1 (5 bases). The CDR3 consists of 15 residues. The ends were cut back, 4 bases at V and 2 bases at J, with 15 bases in the middle. The germline CDR1 and CDR2 sequences are SGHNT and YYREEE (reference sequence). The CDR3 nucleotides read TGTGCCAGCAGCACGGGGCGTCAGGGCAACTATGGCTACACCTTC. Amino acids: CASSTGRQGNYGYTF.

V gene TRBV7-9 combines with J gene TRBJ1-2; 9 bases agree with TRBD1. The CDR3 contains 14 residues. The V and J ends lost 1 base and 8 bases, in that order; junction bases with no gene match: 5. Germline lookup yields CDR1 SEHNR and CDR2 FQNEAQ (reference sequence). CDR3 protein: CASSLEQGAAGYTF. In DNA, the CDR3 is TGTGCCAGCAGCTTAGAACAGGGGGCTGCAGGCTACACCTTC.